Sequencing of this T cell receptor (beta chain) was carried out in a study of cytomegalovirus exposure and HLA in healthy donors. At the level of the study: The roughly 130 validation repertoires were reported in a later analysis to have been generated on the same platform as the approximately 700 first-cohort repertoires. Points from the study as a whole: In vitro confirmation showed three CMV-associated chains to be CMV antigen specific. Listed as cytomegalovirus-associated were around 160 TCR beta chains.

The V gene lost 4 bases and the J gene lost 5 bases, with 11 bases spanning the gap. The CDR3 is 13 amino acids. Germline lookup yields CDR1 MGHRA and CDR2 YSYEKL. The donors were part of the validation cohort of around 110 subjects. That cohort was separate from the first cohort, which comprised under 700 subjects. This clone has just one count. The target antigen is unknown. Assay: immunoSEQ multiplex PCR; the TCRdb copy retains only in-frame clones and omits some. The sample includes 100,000 to 150,000 clones, nearly 90% of them seen just once. The sample was PBMCs. The source of this sequence is a man younger than 45 in good health and CMV-seronegative. This sequence joins TRBV4-1 and TRBJ2-5, with D uncertain. CDR3 bases: TGCGCCAGCAGCCCCGGGTCGGCCGAGACCCAGTACTTC. This encodes CASSPGSAETQYF.